This passage covers 15 T cell receptor beta chains from one sample sequenced in a study of blood T cell repertoires in COVID-19. The data were produced by immunoSEQ multiplex PCR, yet TCRdb's version contains in-frame clones alone and is incomplete. Of about 200,000 clones listed, 85% to 90% are singletons. Specimen: peripheral blood. All receptors come from a man between 18 and 35 years old with active or convalescent COVID-19.

The rearrangement uses TRBV28 and TRBJ1-2; TRBD1 matches at 8 bases. The V gene end was trimmed by 5 bases and the J gene end by 0 bases; junction bases not matched to a gene: 5. Germline CDR1 reads MDHEN; CDR2 reads SYDVKM. The CDR3 covers 15 residues. CDR3 region: CASSQGQATNYGYTF. CDR3 in DNA: TGTGCCAGCAGTCAGGGACAGGCAACTAACTATGGCTACACCTTC.

This chain links TRBV9 with TRBJ1-6; D is ambiguous. V was shortened by 0 bases and J by 7 bases, with 14 bases between the two germline ends. This CDR3 is 16 amino acids long. Germline V gene sequence: CDR1 SGDLS, CDR2 YYNGEE. CDR3 in amino acids: CASSVGVTVSNSPLHF. In DNA form, the CDR3 reads TGTGCCAGCAGCGTAGGGGTCACAGTTTCCAATTCACCCCTCCACTTT.

This rearrangement joins TRBV7-2 to TRBJ1-1, with 7 bases aligning to TRBD1. The CDR3 is 15 residues long. V trimming: 5 bases; J trimming: 1 base; junction bases outside the gene matches: 7. Looked up from germline, CDR1 is SGHTA and CDR2 is FQGNSA. The CDR3 bases are TGTGCCAGCAGCGAGCGTTCAGGGGGGAACACTGAAGCTTTCTTT. Residues: CASSERSGGNTEAFF.

The rearrangement uses TRBV30 and TRBJ2-3; 10 bases match TRBD2. Germline values: CDR1 GTSNPN, CDR2 SVGIG (reference sequence). CDR3 size: 16 residues. V lost 1 base, J lost 2 bases, and 6 bases stayed unmatched. CDR3 sequence reads: CAWSGLAGAATDTQYF. CDR3 nucleotide sequence: TGTGCCTGGAGTGGCCTAGCGGGGGCAGCCACAGATACGCAGTATTTT.

CDR3 region: CASSFSGTGYKPQHF. The CDR3 DNA reads TGTGCCAGCAGCTTCTCTGGGACAGGGTATAAGCCCCAGCATTTT. The chain combines TRBV7-2 with TRBJ1-5; 9 bases map to TRBD1. The CDR3 is 15 residues long. Germline CDR1 is SGHTA and CDR2 is FQGNSA. Trimming removed 3 bases from V and 8 bases from J; junction bases left unmatched: 8.

V usage is TRBV2 and J usage is TRBJ1-2; D possibly corresponds to TRBD1 (5 bases). The V gene lost 5 bases and the J gene lost 10 bases, with 14 bases spanning the gap. CDR1 is SNHLY, CDR2 FYNNEI, per germline. The CDR3 is 12 amino acids. The CDR3 protein is CASSQYTGVYTF. The CDR3 DNA reads as TGTGCCAGCAGTCAATACACAGGAGTCTACACCTTC. The variable domain in full, with the rest retrieved from reference TRBV2 and TRBJ1-2, is EPEVTQTPSHQVTQMGQEVILRCVPISNHLYFYWYRQILGQKVEFLVSFYNNEISEKSEIFDDQFSVERPDGSNFTLKIRSTKLEDSAMYFCASSQYTGVYTFGSGTRLTVV.

Comment on this clone: Other DNA sequences in this specimen translate into the identical CDR3. V and J are TRBV12-3 or TRBV12-4 and TRBJ2-1, with a possible D match to TRBD1 (5 bases). There are 12 residues in the CDR3. The V end was cut by 2 bases, the J end by 7 bases, with 6 bases between. The CDR3 spells CASSLRGNEQFF. The CDR3 DNA reads TGTGCCAGCAGTTTAAGGGGTAATGAGCAGTTCTTC.

The rearrangement uses TRBV5-1 and TRBJ2-3; a weak D match, TRBD2 (5 bases). Germline V gene sequence: CDR1 SGHRS, CDR2 YFSETQ. The V end lost 6 bases, the J end lost 3 bases, and 20 bases lay between the germline ends. This CDR3 is 16 amino acids long. The CDR3 region is CASTRNAPGKTDTQYF. CDR3 DNA: TGCGCCAGCACCCGAAACGCGCCCGGGAAGACAGATACGCAGTATTTT.

V is TRBV30 and J is TRBJ2-3; 8 nucleotides agree with TRBD2. Trimming cost V 1 base and J 5 bases; bases outside gene matches: 8. Germline lookup yields CDR1 GTSNPN and CDR2 SVGIG (reference sequence). The CDR3 has 15 residues. CDR3 sequence reads: CAWSGSGVAQDTQYF. CDR3 coding DNA: TGTGCCTGGAGTGGTAGCGGGGTAGCACAAGATACGCAGTATTTT.

This sequence joins TRBV11-2 and TRBJ2-5; D gene unclear. V gave up 1 base and J gave up 5 bases, with 11 bases separating them. CDR1 and CDR2 from the germline V gene are SGHAT and FQNNGV. The CDR3 runs to 14 residues. DNA for the CDR3: TGTGCCAGCAGCTTAGTACGAACCGGGGAGACCCAGTACTTC. Translating gives CASSLVRTGETQYF.

This rearrangement joins TRBV6-6 to TRBJ1-2; 8 bases map to TRBD1. CDR1 MNHNY and CDR2 SVGAGI come from the germline V gene (reference sequence). This CDR3 is built from 14 residues. V lost 5 bases, J lost 5 bases, and 7 bases stayed unmatched. DNA of the CDR3: TGTGCCAGCAGTAATGACAGGGGACGGTATGGCTACACCTTC. It translates to CASSNDRGRYGYTF.

This rearrangement joins TRBV14 to TRBJ2-7; a weak D match, TRBD2 (5 bases). CDR1 is SGHDN, CDR2 FVKESK, per germline. The CDR3 is 16 residues long. The germline V and J ends were trimmed by 3 bases and 5 bases, with 20 bases remaining between them. The chain's CDR3 is CASSHKAGISLHEQYF. In nucleotides, the CDR3 is TGTGCCAGCAGCCACAAGGCGGGTATTTCGCTACACGAGCAGTACTTC.

This chain connects TRBV6-2 or TRBV6-3 to TRBJ2-7; 11 bases are a match to TRBD2. This CDR3 region has 17 residues. Germline V lookup: CDR1 MNHEY, CDR2 SVGEGT. V shed 5 bases and J 10 bases; nucleotides not matched to a gene: 19. The chain's CDR3 is CASSPNTLWTSGPIQYF. The CDR3 DNA reads TGTGCCAGCAGTCCCAATACCCTATGGACTAGCGGGCCTATACAGTACTTC.

This clone was seen a single time. One end of the junction is discordant with germline, which a read error may explain. The gene calls are TRBV7-7 and TRBJ2-3, with a possible D match to TRBD2 (5 bases). This CDR3 has 15 amino acids. CDR1 is SSHAT and CDR2 is FNYEAQ in the germline V gene (reference sequence). In nucleotides, the CDR3 is TGTGCTAGCAGCCCCTCGGCAGCGGATGGAGATACGCAGTATTTT. It yields the protein CASSPSAADGDTQYF.

The chain uses TRBV12-5 and TRBJ2-7; 9 bases are shared with TRBD1. The CDR3 has 18 residues. With V trimmed by 1 base and J by 2 bases, 12 bases remained unmatched. Germline values: CDR1 LGHNT, CDR2 FRNRAP. CDR3 region: CASGLATTVGTGPYEQYF. The CDR3, as DNA: TGTGCTAGTGGTTTGGCCACAACCGTGGGGACAGGGCCCTACGAGCAGTACTTC.